What follows are 3 T cell receptor beta chains derived from one specimen sequenced in a study of Tregs in tolerant kidney transplant recipients. Measured with immunoSEQ multiplex PCR; TCRdb has only the in-frame clones, and not every one. The table shows under 95,000 clones, with approximately 90% occurring only once. The starting material was Tregs from blood, obtained before the transplant. The receptors here all came from a human donor who received a combined kidney and bone marrow transplant.

This chain links TRBV28 with TRBJ2-3; tentative D call: TRBD2 (7 bases). Germline V gene sequence: CDR1 MDHEN, CDR2 SYDVKM. Between the trimmed V and J ends, which lost 2 bases and 1 base, there was a span of 10 bases. This CDR3 has 15 residues. CDR3 DNA sequence: TGTGCCAGCAGTTTAAAGGGGGGGGGCACAGATACGCAGTATTTT. Residues: CASSLKGGGTDTQYF.

The chain links TRBV6-6 to TRBJ1-5; 7 bases are a match to TRBD1. Unmatched junction bases numbered 1, after V lost 5 bases and J lost 6 bases. The CDR3 is 12 residues long. The germline V gene encodes CDR1 MNHNY and CDR2 SVGAGI (reference sequence). The CDR3 sequence: CASSQGVQPQHF. The CDR3 DNA reads TGTGCCAGCAGTCAGGGGGTTCAGCCCCAGCATTTT.

About this clone itself: Relative to the germline gene, one junction end is altered; a read error may explain this. The CDR3 reads CASSPGTSPPETQYF. Written as DNA, the CDR3 is TGTGCTAGCAGTCCCGGGACTAGCCCTCCAGAGACCCAGTACTTC. The chain joins TRBV7-7 to TRBJ2-5; 9 bases map to TRBD2. Germline assignment: CDR1 SSHAT and CDR2 FNYEAQ (reference sequence). This CDR3 has 15 residues.